The table lists the clone carrying this T cell receptor beta chain with a count of one. Its specificity is not known. A multiplex PCR was run with 60 Vbeta primers and 13 Jbeta primers. The method was immunoSEQ multiplex PCR; TCRdb's version includes in-frame clones alone and lacks a portion of them. The sample holds about 200,000 clones, around 70% seen once. Between the trimmed V and J ends, which lost 7 bases and 3 bases, there was a span of 16 bases. The CDR3 is 14 residues long. From germline, CDR1 is MDHEN and CDR2 SYDVKM. The sample belongs to a study of cytomegalovirus exposure and HLA in healthy donors. Turning to the study itself: The Caucasian-associated ancestry cluster contained approximately 81% of the 300 to 450 genotyped donors.

Study results and caveats: CMV serostatus was the sole immune exposure information available. Follow-up analysis later connected one missense variant in DCLRE1C with trimming of TCR beta V- and J-genes. Some TCR beta chains (around 160 of them) were listed as cytomegalovirus-associated.

This rearrangement joins TRBV28 to TRBJ2-7, with no clear D. The sequence was obtained from a man aged 40-49 years in good health and CMV-seropositive. Sequenced: PBMCs. The CDR3 region is CASTLRSRNYEQYF. Written as DNA, the CDR3 is TGTGCCAGCACCCTTCGGAGCAGAAACTACGAGCAGTACTTC.